One sample yielded the 32 T cell receptor beta chains listed below, sequenced in a study of response to subunit inactivated influenza vaccine. TCRdb reprocessed the RT-PCR reads with MiXCR, giving one entry per CDR3 protein. Among about 540,000 distinct CDR3 sequences listed, approximately 22% were seen once. The same data also went into a second study, on T cells expressing NK-cell markers. This second report adds: Generation of TCR beta cDNA was performed by 5'RACE template switching incorporating UMIs.

Sequenced here: CD4+ T cells sorted from PBMCs, sampled about 11 days after vaccination. Receptors originate from a man aged 50 or older who received an inactivated influenza vaccine.

This clonotype came up a few times. The rearrangement uses TRBV14 and TRBJ2-3, with D maybe TRBD2 (5 bases). The CDR3 totals 15 residues. CDR1 is SGHDN and CDR2 is FVKESK in the germline V gene. Trimming removed 4 bases from V and 1 base from J, with 12 bases in between. The CDR3 DNA is TGTGCCAGCAGCCGAGTAGCGTTCCGCACAGATACGCAGTATTTT. It specifies CASSRVAFRTDTQYF.

The chain couples TRBV29-1 to TRBJ2-7; a possible D gene is TRBD2 (5 bases). The CDR3 extends over 12 amino acids. The germline gives CDR1 SQVTM, CDR2 ANQGSEA. Trimming cost V 4 bases and J 2 bases, with 9 bases left between them. The CDR3 region has the DNA TGCAGCGTTGCTGGGAGCACCTACGAGCAGTACTTC. This gives the protein CSVAGSTYEQYF.

This clonotype showed up just a few times. The DNA for the CDR3 is TGCGCCAGCAGCTTAACCGCGGGACAGGTCTTGAATGAGCAGTTCTTC. It yields the protein CASSLTAGQVLNEQFF. The chain has TRBV5-1 and TRBJ2-1, with 8 bases that match TRBD1. CDR3 size: 16 residues. Germline CDR1 reads SGHRS; CDR2 reads YFSETQ. Trimming removed 2 bases from V and 7 bases from J; junction bases left unmatched: 11.

This chain links TRBV5-8 with TRBJ2-3; D is possibly TRBD1 or TRBD2 (6 bases each). The CDR3 runs to 15 residues. V shed 2 bases and J shed 1 base, with 11 bases lying between them. Germline values: CDR1 SGHTS, CDR2 YDEGEE. This CDR3 reads CASSFGGLGTDTQYF. CDR3 nucleotides: TGTGCCAGCAGCTTTGGGGGGCTTGGCACAGATACGCAGTATTTT.

The rearrangement uses TRBV20-1 and TRBJ2-4, with TRBD2 matching 7 bases. The germline V gene encodes CDR1 DFQATT and CDR2 SNEGSKA (reference sequence). The V gene end was trimmed by 5 bases and the J gene end by 0 bases; junction bases not matched to a gene: 10. The CDR3 totals 16 residues. The CDR3 is CSAYRGEGLAKNIQYF. In DNA, the CDR3 is TGCAGTGCTTATAGAGGGGAGGGGCTAGCCAAAAACATTCAGTACTTC.

This chain links TRBV29-1 with TRBJ2-5; no clear D. The CDR3 is made up of 14 amino acids. V lost 7 bases to trimming and J lost 5 bases, with 20 bases between them. CDR1 is SQVTM and CDR2 is ANQGSEA in the germline V gene. CDR3 DNA: TGCAGCGCTTTAACGGGCCCCTCCGGGGAGACCCAGTACTTC. It specifies CSALTGPSGETQYF.

In DNA form, the CDR3 reads TGTGCCAGCGGGTCAGGTTGGGCCTCTAGCACAGATACGCAGTATTTT. It codes for CASGSGWASSTDTQYF. This chain uses TRBV7-2 with TRBJ2-3; D unresolved. Germline V gives CDR1 SGHTA, CDR2 FQGNSA. The V end was cut by 8 bases, the J end by 0 bases, with 18 bases between. The CDR3 runs 16 residues.

CDR3 nucleotide sequence: TGTGCCATCAGTGAGATCGTAAGAGGGGGCTACACCTTC. Encoded protein: CAISEIVRGGYTF. The chain links TRBV10-3 to TRBJ1-2; D ambiguous. The germline V and J ends were trimmed by 2 bases and 8 bases, with 12 bases remaining between them. CDR3 length equals 13 residues. Germline CDR1 ENHRY, CDR2 SYGVKD.

The chain joins TRBV5-8 to TRBJ1-1, with D possibly matching TRBD1 (5 bases). This CDR3 is built from 16 residues. V dropped 3 bases and J dropped 0 bases, with 15 bases sitting between them. Germline CDR1 is SGHTS and CDR2 is YDEGEE. CDR3 amino acids: CASSYDSIDMNTEAFF. The CDR3 nucleotides read TGTGCCAGCAGCTACGACAGTATAGACATGAACACTGAAGCTTTCTTT.

In its sample, this clonotype was seen many times. The chain recombines TRBV11-2 with TRBJ2-5; maybe TRBD2 (6 bases). The CDR3 extends over 14 amino acids. V lost 0 bases, J lost 5 bases, and 10 bases lay in between. Per the germline V gene, CDR1 is SGHAT and CDR2 is FQNNGV. The CDR3 is CASSLDGGLETQYF. The DNA of the CDR3 is TGTGCCAGCAGCTTAGATGGAGGGTTGGAGACCCAGTACTTC.

This clonotype came up once. Written as DNA, the CDR3 is TGTGCCAGCAGTTTATCACAAGCGACGAAACAAGAGACCCAGTACTTC. This gives the protein CASSLSQATKQETQYF. The chain carries TRBV27 and TRBJ2-5; D is unclear. The V gene lost 0 bases and the J gene lost 2 bases, with 13 bases spanning the gap. The CDR3 contains 16 residues. Looked up from germline, CDR1 is MNHEY and CDR2 is SMNVEV (reference sequence).

In its sample, this clonotype was seen many times. The V and J genes are TRBV3-1 and TRBJ1-1; no clear D gene. V was shortened by 4 bases and J by 0 bases, with 9 bases between the two germline ends. CDR3 length: 14 residues. Looked up from germline, CDR1 is LGHDT and CDR2 is YNNKEL (reference sequence). CDR3 residues: CASSRLEMNTEAFF. The CDR3 DNA reads as TGTGCCAGCAGCCGCCTCGAAATGAACACTGAAGCTTTCTTT.

The sample holds a few counts of this clonotype. The genes are TRBV7-2 and TRBJ2-3; possible D gene TRBD2, 6 bases. The CDR3 runs 16 residues. Germline V gene data show CDR1 as SGHTA and CDR2 as FQGNSA. V lost 2 bases and J lost 0, with 12 bases in between. DNA of the CDR3: TGTGCCAGCAGCTTACGTTTTGGGGGGAGCACAGATACGCAGTATTTT. Amino acid sequence: CASSLRFGGSTDTQYF.

The chain employs TRBV20-1 and TRBJ1-4; D gene ambiguous. Germline CDR1 reads DFQATT; CDR2 reads SNEGSKA (reference sequence). This CDR3 has 15 residues. The V gene lost 1 base and the J gene lost 4 bases, with 13 bases spanning the gap. The CDR3: CSARAFGEFNEKLFF. DNA of the CDR3: TGCAGTGCTAGAGCGTTTGGAGAGTTTAATGAAAAACTGTTTTTT.

This clonotype turned up a few times. The V call is TRBV10-3, the J call TRBJ1-6, with D perhaps TRBD1 (5 bases). Germline-derived CDR1 and CDR2 are ENHRY and SYGVKD. This CDR3 region has 14 residues. The germline V and J ends were trimmed by 11 bases and 3 bases, with 14 bases remaining between them. CDR3 nucleotide sequence: TGTGCCGGGAAAGGGGATCTCTATAATTCACCCCTCCACTTT. The encoded protein is CAGKGDLYNSPLHF.

This clonotype was seen at least ten times. J is TRBJ2-1 and V is TRBV12-3 or TRBV12-4; D might be TRBD1 (7 bases). Trimming stripped 5 bases from V and 7 bases from J, with 21 bases between. This CDR3 has 16 residues. In DNA form, the CDR3 reads TGTGCCAGCAGTCTGGAGGGGGCCTCTAATCGAAATGAGCAGTTCTTC. Amino acids: CASSLEGASNRNEQFF.

This clonotype has a handful of counts. V is TRBV20-1 and J is TRBJ2-5; no firm D call. Germline assignment: CDR1 DFQATT and CDR2 SNEGSKA (reference sequence). V shed 4 bases and J shed 1 base, with 7 bases lying between them. The CDR3 is 12 residues long. The CDR3: CSAMASQETQYF. The DNA for the CDR3 is TGCAGTGCTATGGCCAGCCAAGAGACCCAGTACTTC.

The gene calls are TRBV12-3 or TRBV12-4 and TRBJ2-1; TRBD1 matches at 10 bases. The CDR3 has 15 residues. V lost 6 bases and J lost 2; bases outside the gene matches: 4. CDR3 region: CASSADRGPYNEQFF. The CDR3 region has the DNA TGTGCCAGCAGCGCAGACAGGGGGCCCTACAATGAGCAGTTCTTC.

The V call is TRBV5-4, the J call TRBJ2-2; a weak D match, TRBD1 (6 bases). The CDR3 consists of 16 residues. The germline V gene encodes CDR1 SGHNT and CDR2 YYREEE (reference sequence). The V end was cut by 1 base, the J end by 1 base, with 11 bases between. The CDR3 reads CASSLWMGQNTGELFF. The CDR3 DNA follows: TGTGCCAGCAGCTTGTGGATGGGACAGAACACCGGGGAGCTGTTTTTT.

This clonotype qualifies as medium-sized (0.01 to 0.1%). The chain uses TRBV28 and TRBJ2-1; a weak D match, TRBD2 (6 bases). Germline loops: CDR1 MDHEN, CDR2 SYDVKM. V was trimmed by 4 bases and J by 4 bases, leaving 14 bases between them. CDR3 size: 15 residues. CDR3 DNA: TGTGCCAGCAGTTACGGGAGAAGCTTTTACAATGAGCAGTTCTTC. Residues: CASSYGRSFYNEQFF.

This chain uses TRBV12-3 or TRBV12-4 with TRBJ2-5, with D possibly TRBD2 on 6 matching bases. The CDR3 runs to 15 residues. V was pared by 4 bases and J by 3 bases, with 15 bases between. The CDR3: CASSSLAEGKETQYF. CDR3 nucleotides: TGTGCCAGCAGTTCCTTAGCGGAGGGGAAAGAGACCCAGTACTTC.

This clonotype has a handful of counts. The genes are TRBV29-1 and TRBJ2-2, with a possible D match to TRBD1 (6 bases). CDR1 SQVTM and CDR2 ANQGSEA come from the germline V gene. With 3 bases removed from V and 8 bases from J, the gap between germline ends came to 13 bases. The CDR3 spans 13 residues. CDR3 residues: CSVEGARRGELFF. CDR3 nucleotide sequence: TGCAGCGTTGAGGGGGCCAGGAGAGGGGAGCTGTTTTTT.

V is TRBV7-2 and J is TRBJ2-2; no definite D call. CDR3 length equals 14 residues. Trimming cost V 5 bases and J 4 bases, with 11 bases left between them. Germline assignment: CDR1 SGHTA and CDR2 FQGNSA. CDR3 loop: CASSASKSTGELFF. The CDR3 DNA follows: TGTGCCAGCAGCGCAAGTAAGAGCACCGGGGAGCTGTTTTTT.

This chain connects TRBV6-5 to TRBJ2-4; D might be TRBD1 (6 bases). The CDR3 extends over 15 amino acids. The germline gives CDR1 MNHEY, CDR2 SVGAGI. Trimming took off 4 bases at V and 4 bases at J, with 14 bases between the two ends. Written as DNA, the CDR3 is TGTGCCAGCAGTTCTGGGGGACACCTGAAAAACATTCAGTACTTC. As protein: CASSSGGHLKNIQYF.

The V call is TRBV3-1, the J call TRBJ2-2; no firm D call. Germline V gives CDR1 LGHDT, CDR2 YNNKEL (reference sequence). Between the trimmed V and J ends, which lost 6 bases and 5 bases, there was a span of 4 bases. The CDR3 runs to 11 residues. CDR3 sequence reads: CASSGTGELFF. Written as DNA, the CDR3 is TGTGCCAGCAGTGGGACCGGGGAGCTGTTTTTT.

This clonotype was recorded a few times. The rearrangement joins TRBV20-1 to TRBJ1-2; 9 bases are a match to TRBD1. The CDR3 has 15 amino acids. The J segment lost 0 bases and the V segment lost 1 base, leaving 3 bases of the junction unmatched. CDR1 and CDR2 (germline): DFQATT, SNEGSKA (reference sequence). CDR3 protein: CSARVRDRANYGYTF. The CDR3 DNA reads TGCAGTGCTAGAGTTCGGGACAGGGCTAACTATGGCTACACCTTC.

This chain connects TRBV6-5 to TRBJ2-5; 7 bases are shared with TRBD1. The germline gives CDR1 MNHEY, CDR2 SVGAGI. This CDR3 is built from 14 residues. V shed 2 bases, J shed 7 bases, and the junction held 7 bases outside the gene matches. CDR3 protein: CASSYRGQGVTQYF. Here the CDR3 DNA reads TGTGCCAGCAGTTACCGGGGTCAGGGGGTGACCCAGTACTTC.

This clonotype was detected a few times. The chain has TRBV30 and TRBJ1-4; TRBD1 is a possible D gene (6 bases). The ends were cut back, 8 bases at V and 3 bases at J, with 13 bases in the middle. This CDR3 has 13 amino acids. Looked up from germline, CDR1 is GTSNPN and CDR2 is SVGIG (reference sequence). CDR3 in DNA: TGTGCCACAAGCCAGGGGCCTAATGAAAAACTGTTTTTT. Protein sequence: CATSQGPNEKLFF.

This clonotype was seen only a few times. This chain connects TRBV27 to TRBJ2-2; TRBD2 aligns across 9 bases. Germline V gene sequence: CDR1 MNHEY, CDR2 SMNVEV (reference sequence). The CDR3 extends over 14 amino acids. With V trimmed by 8 bases and J by 7 bases, 8 bases remained unmatched. The CDR3 DNA sequence: TGTGCCAGCCAAGGACTAGCGCAGGGCGGGGAGCTGTTTTTT. It is translated as CASQGLAQGGELFF.

This clonotype was observed many times. Written as DNA, the CDR3 is TGTGCCAGCAGTTCGGGGTTTAACTATGGCTACACCTTC. Translating gives CASSSGFNYGYTF. The rearrangement links TRBV12-3 or TRBV12-4 to TRBJ1-2; D remains unclear. This CDR3 contains 13 residues. V gave up 4 bases and J gave up 1 base, with 7 bases separating them.

This clonotype was seen more than once but under ten times. The chain combines TRBV6-5 with TRBJ1-4; D is unclear. Trimming pared 0 bases from V and 8 bases from J, leaving 13 bases between. The CDR3 covers 15 residues. Germline V gives CDR1 MNHEY, CDR2 SVGAGI. Here the CDR3 DNA reads TGTGCCAGCAGTTACTCGATGGGGTCCGGGGAAAAACTGTTTTTT. Its protein is CASSYSMGSGEKLFF.

This clonotype was seen a handful of times. The CDR3 DNA reads as TGTGCCAGCAGTGAAGCGCCCGGGGTCGAGACCCAGTACTTC. Translating gives CASSEAPGVETQYF. The V call is TRBV6-1, the J call TRBJ2-5; possible D gene TRBD2, 5 bases. Trimming shortened V by 0 bases and J by 5 bases, and 10 bases separated the two germline ends. The CDR3 has 14 residues. The germline gives CDR1 MNHNS, CDR2 SASEGT.